A selection of T cell receptor beta chains follows, all from one sample in a study of blood T cell repertoires in COVID-19. Some clones are missing from TCRdb's copy, which holds only in-frame ones; the method was immunoSEQ multiplex PCR. The sample shows about 320,000 clones, roughly nine tenths of them seen only once. Sequenced: PBMCs or T cells enriched from blood (not recorded which). These receptors originate from a man aged 60 to 75 who had recovered from COVID-19. CDR3s include the opening cysteine and the closing phenylalanine or tryptophan. Fields, in order: J gene, V gene, D gene, clone size, CDR3 DNA, CDR3 protein. A D gene is named only where the DNA matches it firmly. Expanded clones are given a class, and other clones once, few, many or no size at all.

>TRBJ2-1|TRBV11-2|TRBD2|.
TGTGCCAGCAGCTTAGGCCGGACTAGCGGGAGGAATGAGCAGTTCTTC
CASSLGRTSGRNEQFF
>TRBJ2-7|TRBV6-4|TRBD2|.
TGTGCCACAAACCTTAGCGGGGGCCCCTACGAGCAGTACTTC
CATNLSGGPYEQYF
>TRBJ2-7|TRBV14|TRBD2|.
TGTGCCAGCAGCCCCTCGGGAGCGGGACCCACCTACGAGCAGTACTTC
CASSPSGAGPTYEQYF
>TRBJ2-1|TRBV5-1|TRBD2|.
TGCGCCAGCAGACAGCGACTAGCGGGGAACAATGAGCAGTTCTTC
CASRQRLAGNNEQFF
>TRBJ2-2|TRBV19|TRBD2|.
TGTGCCAGTAGTTTTAGCGGGAGGAACACCGGGGAGCTGTTTTTT
CASSFSGRNTGELFF
>TRBJ2-4|TRBV2|.|once
TGTGCCAGCATCCTTGCCAGGGCCAAAAACATTCAGTACTTC
CASILARAKNIQYF
>TRBJ2-1|TRBV5-1|.|.
TGCGCCAGCAGCTTGGATGAGGGAGGCACTTACAATGAGCAGTTCTTC
CASSLDEGGTYNEQFF
>TRBJ2-1|TRBV9|.|few
TGTGCCAGCGGAGAGAGCCCCTACAATGAGCAGTTCTTC
CASGESPYNEQFF
>TRBJ2-7|TRBV1|.|.
TGCACCAGCAGCCGAGTTACAGGACTAGCGGGAGCAGGCGAGCAGTACTTC
CTSSRVTGLAGAGEQYF
>TRBJ1-3|TRBV18|.|.
TGTGCCAGCTCACCGAGCCAGGGGCGCGCGGGAAACACCATATATTTT
CASSPSQGRAGNTIYF